This T cell receptor beta chain was identified in a study of cytomegalovirus exposure and HLA in healthy donors. In regard to this clone: Its target is unknown.

CDR1 and CDR2 (germline): GTSNPN, SVGIG (reference sequence). Trimming took off 0 bases at V and 9 bases at J, with 12 bases between the two ends. The CDR3 length is 13 residues. The PCR made use of 60 Vbeta and 13 Jbeta primers. Some clones are missing from TCRdb's copy, which holds only in-frame ones; the method was immunoSEQ multiplex PCR. The sample carries roughly 160,000 clones, 75% to 90% recorded once. Healthy people donating bone marrow made up the donors. In nominal health when sampled, donors likely had unrecorded immune exposures nonetheless. Study conclusions and caveats: It was in a later analysis that TCR association rates were seen to vary by HLA locus, highest for DRB1 and lowest for HLA-C.

V usage is TRBV30 and J usage is TRBJ1-5; D ambiguous. Input material: PBMCs. This TCR was sampled from a boy under 10 years old in good health and CMV-seronegative. The chain's CDR3 is CAWSVESTGPQHF. CDR3 sequence (DNA): TGTGCCTGGAGTGTAGAGTCTACGGGGCCCCAGCATTTT.